This TCR beta chain was documented in a study of blood T cell repertoires in COVID-19. The method was immunoSEQ multiplex PCR; TCRdb's version includes in-frame clones alone and lacks a portion of them. The sample consists of 120,000 to 150,000 clones, around four fifths of them appearing once. The source material was PBMCs or T cells enriched from blood (not recorded which). The TCR sequence derives from a woman aged 50 to 60 with acute COVID-19.

The CDR3 protein is CASRLTQGPRSYGYTF. CDR3 bases: TGTGCCAGCCGATTGACCCAAGGCCCGCGGAGCTATGGCTACACCTTC. The J gene is TRBJ1-2, the V gene TRBV2; no firm D call. This CDR3 has 16 amino acids. V lost 8 bases and J lost 4, with 23 bases in between. Germline V gene lookup returns CDR1 SNHLY and CDR2 FYNNEI. The full variable domain, completed using reference TRBV2 and TRBJ1-2, is EPEVTQTPSHQVTQMGQEVILRCVPISNHLYFYWYRQILGQKVEFLVSFYNNEISEKSEIFDDQFSVERPDGSNFTLKIRSTKLEDSAMYFCASRLTQGPRSYGYTFGSGTRLTVV.